The 21 T cell receptor beta chains listed next were all sequenced from one sample in a study of blood T cell repertoires in COVID-19. TCRdb keeps only in-frame clones here, not all; method: immunoSEQ multiplex PCR. The table includes some 200,000 clones, about 80% detected once. The sequenced material came from PBMCs or T cells enriched from blood (not recorded which). All receptors come from a middle-aged woman with acute COVID-19.

This sequence joins TRBV4-2 and TRBJ2-2; no clear D. The V end lost 0 bases, the J end lost 5 bases, and 16 bases lay between the germline ends. CDR1 and CDR2 (germline): LGHNA, YNFKEQ. There are 17 residues in the CDR3. CDR3 DNA sequence: TGTGCCAGCAGCCAAGATGGTGAAGCGAGGCGGACCGGGGAGCTGTTTTTT. It codes for CASSQDGEARRTGELFF.

The rearrangement joins TRBV4-2 to TRBJ2-7; maybe TRBD1 (6 bases). The CDR3 has 17 residues. Germline loops: CDR1 LGHNA, CDR2 YNFKEQ. Trimming left V 0 bases short and J 2 bases short, with 17 bases between. The DNA for the CDR3 is TGTGCCAGCAGCCAAGAGGTCGGACAGCTGCTTCCCTACGAGCAGTACTTC. It yields the protein CASSQEVGQLLPYEQYF.

V usage is TRBV5-1 and J usage is TRBJ2-1; D is uncertain. Germline loops: CDR1 SGHRS, CDR2 YFSETQ. This CDR3 region has 15 residues. V gave up 0 bases and J gave up 4 bases, with 11 bases separating them. The CDR3 nucleotides are TGCGCCAGCAGCTTGGCCTCGTATAATTACAATGAGCAGTTCTTC. It is translated as CASSLASYNYNEQFF.

The chain has TRBV5-1 and TRBJ1-2; D gene unclear. CDR1 is SGHRS, CDR2 YFSETQ, per germline. The CDR3 sequence is 13 residues long. V was shortened by 0 bases and J by 6 bases, with 9 bases between the two germline ends. CDR3 region: CASSLGGDNGYTF. DNA of the CDR3: TGCGCCAGCAGCTTGGGGGGAGATAATGGCTACACCTTC.

The chain is built from TRBV5-1 and TRBJ2-7, with 7 bases aligning to TRBD1. V lost 4 bases and J lost 0; bases outside the gene matches: 4. The CDR3 spans 14 residues. Looked up from germline, CDR1 is SGHRS and CDR2 is YFSETQ. The CDR3 region has the DNA TGCGCCAGCAGCCCGGGACAGACCTCCTACGAGCAGTACTTC. Protein product: CASSPGQTSYEQYF.

This clone was detected once. Other DNA sequences in the sample encode the same CDR3. The V call is TRBV6-5, the J call TRBJ1-1, with D possibly matching TRBD1 (5 bases). V lost 5 bases, J lost 0 bases, and 7 bases lay in between. Germline V CDR1 and CDR2: MNHEY, SVGAGI. This CDR3 comprises 13 residues. As DNA, the CDR3 is TGTGCCAGCAGTCTGACAGTGAACACTGAAGCTTTCTTT. Its protein product is CASSLTVNTEAFF.

The chain employs TRBV7-9 and TRBJ1-4, with 9 bases matching TRBD1. This CDR3 spans 14 amino acids. Germline-derived CDR1 and CDR2 are SEHNR and FQNEAQ (reference sequence). Trimming took 5 bases from V and 5 from J; bases not matched to a gene: 3. The CDR3 region is CASSIGTGNEKLFF. Here the CDR3 DNA reads TGTGCCAGCAGCATCGGGACAGGGAATGAAAAACTGTTTTTT.

Worth noting for this clone: Other DNA sequences in this sample translate to the same CDR3. V gene TRBV7-2 combines with J gene TRBJ1-5, with a tentative D call TRBD1 (6 bases). The CDR3 is 13 residues long. V dropped 6 bases and J dropped 2 bases, with 8 bases sitting between them. Germline V CDR1 and CDR2: SGHTA, FQGNSA. The CDR3 DNA reads TGTGCCAGCAGTTACAGGGGCAATCAGCCCCAGCATTTT. Its translation: CASSYRGNQPQHF.

V is TRBV5-1 and J is TRBJ2-3; 8 bases agree with TRBD2. The CDR3 has 16 residues. Germline values: CDR1 SGHRS, CDR2 YFSETQ. Trimming took 4 bases from V and 2 from J; bases not matched to a gene: 9. The CDR3 DNA reads TGCGCCAGCAGCCGTCAAGCGGGAGCCCCCACAGATACGCAGTATTTT. Translated, it gives CASSRQAGAPTDTQYF. Looking up the rest from reference TRBV5-1 and TRBJ2-3 gives the full variable domain: KAGVTQTPRYLIKTRGQQVTLSCSPISGHRSVSWYQQTPGQGLQFLFEYFSETQRNKGNFPGRFSGRQFSNSRSEMNVSTLELGDSALYLCASSRQAGAPTDTQYFGPGTRLTVL.

Comment on this clone: Other nucleotide sequences in the sample specify the same CDR3. This chain links TRBV7-9 with TRBJ2-3; 11 bases map to TRBD2. CDR1 is SEHNR, CDR2 FQNEAQ, per germline (reference sequence). Unmatched junction bases numbered 1, after V lost 2 bases and J lost 0 bases. CDR3 size: 16 residues. In DNA form, the CDR3 reads TGTGCCAGCAGCTTAACTAGCGGGGGTAGCACAGATACGCAGTATTTT. Its protein product is CASSLTSGGSTDTQYF. The full variable domain, with the rest looked up from reference TRBV7-9 and TRBJ2-3, is DTGVSQNPRHKITKRGQNVTFRCDPISEHNRLYWYRQTLGQGPEFLTYFQNEAQLEKSRLLSDRFSAERPKGSFSTLEIQRTEQGDSAMYLCASSLTSGGSTDTQYFGPGTRLTVL.

The gene calls are TRBV13 and TRBJ2-3, with D possibly being TRBD2 (5 bases). Germline V lookup: CDR1 PRHDT, CDR2 FYEKMQ (reference sequence). The germline V and J ends were trimmed by 5 bases and 4 bases, with 19 bases remaining between them. The CDR3 consists of 16 residues. For the CDR3, the DNA is TGTGCCAGCAGCGGAAGGGAGCGCCTGCCCGCAGATACGCAGTATTTT. Amino acids: CASSGRERLPADTQYF.

The chain carries TRBV6-5 and TRBJ1-4; D remains unclear. CDR1 and CDR2 from the germline V gene are MNHEY and SVGAGI. V lost 6 bases to trimming and J lost 5 bases, with 10 bases between them. The CDR3 extends over 13 amino acids. Here the CDR3 reads CASRIPGNEKLFF. In nucleotides, the CDR3 is TGTGCCAGCAGGATCCCGGGGAATGAAAAACTGTTTTTT.

J is TRBJ2-2 and V is TRBV4-2; 11 bases fit TRBD2. Germline V gene data show CDR1 as LGHNA and CDR2 as YNFKEQ. V lost 5 bases and J lost 6; bases outside the gene matches: 8. The CDR3 loop spans 16 amino acids. CDR3 loop: CASSSLAGGPAGELFF. CDR3 sequence (DNA): TGTGCCAGCAGCTCCTTAGCGGGAGGGCCGGCCGGGGAGCTGTTTTTT.

The chain links TRBV5-6 to TRBJ1-5; D is unclear. The CDR3 runs 16 residues. Trimming removed 0 bases at V and 2 bases at J, with 12 bases between. The germline gives CDR1 SGHDT, CDR2 YYEEEE. In DNA, the CDR3 is TGTGCCAGCAGCTTGGGATTTGGGGAGGGCAATCAGCCCCAGCATTTT. Protein product: CASSLGFGEGNQPQHF.

The rearrangement links TRBV11-2 to TRBJ2-3; 8 bases match TRBD2. The length of the CDR3 is 16 residues. J lost 4 bases, V lost 2 bases, and 8 bases had no gene match. Germline CDR1 SGHAT, CDR2 FQNNGV. CDR3 sequence: CASSLKYGRASDTQYF. In nucleotides, the CDR3 is TGTGCCAGCAGCTTAAAGTACGGGAGGGCCTCAGATACGCAGTATTTT.

The J gene is TRBJ1-4, the V gene TRBV30; TRBD1 might be the D (6 bases). V was clipped by 5 bases and J by 8 bases, with 15 bases between them. The germline CDR1 and CDR2 sequences are GTSNPN and SVGIG (reference sequence). The CDR3 has 13 residues. The CDR3: CAWEGVTREKLFF. CDR3 in DNA: TGTGCCTGGGAGGGGGTAACGCGGGAAAAACTGTTTTTT.

This rearrangement joins TRBV25-1 to TRBJ2-1; D not resolved. CDR3 length: 12 residues. V dropped 7 bases and J dropped 5 bases, with 9 bases sitting between them. Per germline, CDR1 MGHDK and CDR2 SYGVNS. CDR3 amino acids: CASMLAHNEQFF. DNA for the CDR3: TGTGCCAGCATGTTGGCCCACAATGAGCAGTTCTTC.

This clone showed up just a few times. This rearrangement joins TRBV15 to TRBJ2-3, with D possibly matching TRBD1 (6 bases). The germline V gene encodes CDR1 LNHNV and CDR2 YYDKDF (reference sequence). This CDR3 comprises 14 residues. The V and J ends lost 5 bases and 4 bases respectively, with 13 bases between them. The CDR3 protein is CATSQSRGADTQYF. The CDR3 nucleotides read TGTGCCACCAGCCAAAGCAGGGGAGCAGATACGCAGTATTTT.

The gene calls are TRBV28 and TRBJ1-2; the D gene is possibly TRBD1 (5 bases). The CDR3 totals 14 residues. V was clipped by 4 bases and J by 0 bases, with 9 bases between them. Germline CDR1 reads MDHEN; CDR2 reads SYDVKM. The CDR3: CASSSGGSNYGYTF. CDR3 DNA: TGTGCCAGCAGTTCTGGGGGGTCTAACTATGGCTACACCTTC.

The chain's CDR3 is CASSPGTGLGYTF. Written as DNA, the CDR3 is TGTGCCAGCAGTCCCGGGACAGGATTGGGCTACACCTTC. The chain is built from TRBV6-5 and TRBJ1-2, with 8 bases identical to TRBD1. With V trimmed by 5 bases and J by 8 bases, 7 bases remained unmatched. Germline-derived CDR1 and CDR2 are MNHEY and SVGAGI. The length of the CDR3 is 13 residues.

The chain carries TRBV7-8 and TRBJ2-3; TRBD1 is a possible D gene (5 bases). Trimming cost V 1 base and J 0 bases, with 17 bases left between them. Germline CDR1 reads SGHVS; CDR2 reads FQNEAQ. The length of the CDR3 is 18 residues. The CDR3 spells CASSLGGRTRTSTDTQYF. The CDR3 DNA is TGTGCCAGCAGCTTAGGGGGAAGGACACGAACCAGCACAGATACGCAGTATTTT. The variable domain in full, completed from reference TRBV7-8 and TRBJ2-3, reads GAGVSQSPRYKVAKRGQDVALRCDPISGHVSLFWYQQALGQGPEFLTYFQNEAQLDKSGLPSDRFFAERPEGSVSTLKIQRTQQEDSAVYLCASSLGGRTRTSTDTQYFGPGTRLTVL.